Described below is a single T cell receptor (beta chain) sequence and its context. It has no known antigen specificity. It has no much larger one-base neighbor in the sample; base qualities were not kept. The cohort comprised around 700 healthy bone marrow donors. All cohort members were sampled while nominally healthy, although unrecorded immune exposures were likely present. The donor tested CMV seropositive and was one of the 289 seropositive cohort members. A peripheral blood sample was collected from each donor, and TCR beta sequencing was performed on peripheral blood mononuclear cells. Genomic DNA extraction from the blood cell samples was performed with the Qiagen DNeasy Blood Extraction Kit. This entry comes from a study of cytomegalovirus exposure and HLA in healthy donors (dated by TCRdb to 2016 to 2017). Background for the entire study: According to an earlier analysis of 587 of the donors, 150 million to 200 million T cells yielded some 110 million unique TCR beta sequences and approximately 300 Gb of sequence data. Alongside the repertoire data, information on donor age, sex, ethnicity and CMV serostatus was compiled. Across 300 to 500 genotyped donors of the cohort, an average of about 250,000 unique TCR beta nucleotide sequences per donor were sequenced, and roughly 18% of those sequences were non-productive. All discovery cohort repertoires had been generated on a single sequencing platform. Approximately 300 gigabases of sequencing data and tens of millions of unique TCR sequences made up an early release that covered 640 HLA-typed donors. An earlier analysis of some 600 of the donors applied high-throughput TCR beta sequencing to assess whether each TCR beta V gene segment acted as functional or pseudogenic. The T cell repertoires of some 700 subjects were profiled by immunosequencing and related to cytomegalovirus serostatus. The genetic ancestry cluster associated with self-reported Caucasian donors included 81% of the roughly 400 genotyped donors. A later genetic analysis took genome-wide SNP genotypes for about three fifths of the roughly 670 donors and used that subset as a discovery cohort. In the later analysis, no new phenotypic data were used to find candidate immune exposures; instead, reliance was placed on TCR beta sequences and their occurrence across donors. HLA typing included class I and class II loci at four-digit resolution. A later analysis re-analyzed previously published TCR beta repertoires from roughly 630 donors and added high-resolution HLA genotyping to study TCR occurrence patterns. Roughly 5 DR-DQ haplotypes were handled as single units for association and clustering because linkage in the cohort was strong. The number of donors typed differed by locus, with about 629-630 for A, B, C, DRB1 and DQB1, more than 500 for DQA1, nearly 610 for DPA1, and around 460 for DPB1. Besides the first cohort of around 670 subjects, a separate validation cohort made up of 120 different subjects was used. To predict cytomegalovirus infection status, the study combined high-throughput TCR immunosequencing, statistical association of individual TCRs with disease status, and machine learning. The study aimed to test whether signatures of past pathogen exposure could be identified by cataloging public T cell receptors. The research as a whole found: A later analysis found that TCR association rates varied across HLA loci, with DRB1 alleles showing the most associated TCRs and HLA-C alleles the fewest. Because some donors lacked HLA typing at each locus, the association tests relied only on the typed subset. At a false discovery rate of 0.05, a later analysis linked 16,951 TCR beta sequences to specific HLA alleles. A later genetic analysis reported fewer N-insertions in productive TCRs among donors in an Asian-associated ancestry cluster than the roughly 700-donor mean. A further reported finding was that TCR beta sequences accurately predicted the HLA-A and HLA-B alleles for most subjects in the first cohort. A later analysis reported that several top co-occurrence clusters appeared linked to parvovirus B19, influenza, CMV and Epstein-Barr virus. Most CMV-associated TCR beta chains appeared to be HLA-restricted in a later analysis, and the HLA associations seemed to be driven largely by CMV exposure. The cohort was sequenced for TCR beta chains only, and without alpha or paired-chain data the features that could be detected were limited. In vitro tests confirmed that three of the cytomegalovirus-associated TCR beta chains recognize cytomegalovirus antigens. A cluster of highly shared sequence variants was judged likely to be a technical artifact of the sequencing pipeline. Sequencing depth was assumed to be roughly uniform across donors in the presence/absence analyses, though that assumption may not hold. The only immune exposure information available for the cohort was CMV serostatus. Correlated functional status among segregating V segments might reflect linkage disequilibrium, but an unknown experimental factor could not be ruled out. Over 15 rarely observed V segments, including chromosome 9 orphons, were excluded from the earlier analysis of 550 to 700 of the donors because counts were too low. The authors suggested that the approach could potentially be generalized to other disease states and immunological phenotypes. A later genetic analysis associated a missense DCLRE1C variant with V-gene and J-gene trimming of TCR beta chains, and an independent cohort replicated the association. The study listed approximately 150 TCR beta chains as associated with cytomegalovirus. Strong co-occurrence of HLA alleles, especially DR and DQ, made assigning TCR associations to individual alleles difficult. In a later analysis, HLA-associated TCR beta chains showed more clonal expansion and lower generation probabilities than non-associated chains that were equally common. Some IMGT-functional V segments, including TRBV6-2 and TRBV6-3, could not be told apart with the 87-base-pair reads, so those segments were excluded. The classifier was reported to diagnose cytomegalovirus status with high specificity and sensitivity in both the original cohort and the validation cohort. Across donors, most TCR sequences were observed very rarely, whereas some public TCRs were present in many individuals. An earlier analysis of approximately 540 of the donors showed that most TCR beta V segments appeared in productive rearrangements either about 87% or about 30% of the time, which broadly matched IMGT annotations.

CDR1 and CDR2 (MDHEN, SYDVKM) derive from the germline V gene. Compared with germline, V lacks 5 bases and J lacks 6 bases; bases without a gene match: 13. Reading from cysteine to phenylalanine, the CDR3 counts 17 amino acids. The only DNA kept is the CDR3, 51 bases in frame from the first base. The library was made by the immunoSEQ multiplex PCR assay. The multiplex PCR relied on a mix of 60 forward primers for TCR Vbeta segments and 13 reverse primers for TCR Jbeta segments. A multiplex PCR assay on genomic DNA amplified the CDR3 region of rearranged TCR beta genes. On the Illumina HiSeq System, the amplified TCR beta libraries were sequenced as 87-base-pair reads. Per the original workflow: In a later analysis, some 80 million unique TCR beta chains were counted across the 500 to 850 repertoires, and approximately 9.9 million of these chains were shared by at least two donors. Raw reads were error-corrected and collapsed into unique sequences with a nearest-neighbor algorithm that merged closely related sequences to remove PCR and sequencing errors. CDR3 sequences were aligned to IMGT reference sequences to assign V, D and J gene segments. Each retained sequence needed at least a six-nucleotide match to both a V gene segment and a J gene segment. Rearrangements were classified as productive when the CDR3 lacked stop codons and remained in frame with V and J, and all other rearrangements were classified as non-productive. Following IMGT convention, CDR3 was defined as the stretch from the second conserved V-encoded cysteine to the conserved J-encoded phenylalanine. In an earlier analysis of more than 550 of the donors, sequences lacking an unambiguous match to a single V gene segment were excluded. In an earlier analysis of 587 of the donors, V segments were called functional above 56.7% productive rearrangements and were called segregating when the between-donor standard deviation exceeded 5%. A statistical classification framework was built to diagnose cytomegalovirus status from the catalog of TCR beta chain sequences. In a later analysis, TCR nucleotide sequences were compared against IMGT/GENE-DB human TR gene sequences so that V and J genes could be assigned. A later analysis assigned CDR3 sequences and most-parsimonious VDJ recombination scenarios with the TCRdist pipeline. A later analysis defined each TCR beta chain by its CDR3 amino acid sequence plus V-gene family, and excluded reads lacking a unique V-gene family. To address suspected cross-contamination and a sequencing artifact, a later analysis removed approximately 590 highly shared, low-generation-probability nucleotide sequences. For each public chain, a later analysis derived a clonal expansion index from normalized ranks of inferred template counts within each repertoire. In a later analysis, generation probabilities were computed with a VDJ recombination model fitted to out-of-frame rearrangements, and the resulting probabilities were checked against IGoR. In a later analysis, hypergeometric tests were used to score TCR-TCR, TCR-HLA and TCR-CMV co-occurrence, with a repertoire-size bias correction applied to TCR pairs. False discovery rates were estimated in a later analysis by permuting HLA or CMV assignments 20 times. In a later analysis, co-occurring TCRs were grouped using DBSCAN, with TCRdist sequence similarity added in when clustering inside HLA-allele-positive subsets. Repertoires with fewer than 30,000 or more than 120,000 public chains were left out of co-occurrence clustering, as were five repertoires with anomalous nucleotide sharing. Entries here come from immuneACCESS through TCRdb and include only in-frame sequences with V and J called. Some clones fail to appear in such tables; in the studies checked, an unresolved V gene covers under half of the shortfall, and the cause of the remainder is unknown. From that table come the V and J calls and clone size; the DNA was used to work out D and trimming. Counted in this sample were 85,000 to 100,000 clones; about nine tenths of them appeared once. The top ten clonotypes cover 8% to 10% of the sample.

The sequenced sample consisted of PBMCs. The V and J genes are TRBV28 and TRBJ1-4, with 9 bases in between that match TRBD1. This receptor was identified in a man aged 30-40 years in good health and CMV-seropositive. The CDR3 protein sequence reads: CASSLQKDRGSDEKLFF. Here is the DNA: TGTGCCAGCAGTCTACAAAAGGACAGGGGCTCCGATGAAAAACTGTTTTTT.